The 17 T cell receptor beta chains in this list originate from one sample, sequenced in a study of T cell repertoires in cytomegalovirus infection. Using its own MiXCR run on the reads, TCRdb lists one record per CDR3 protein. The data contain hundreds of thousands of distinct CDR3 sequences, approximately 9.5% of them singletons. Input material: PBMCs. These TCRs come from a human donor in good health (CMV status not recorded). Some clones in this sample may be carry-over from other donors' samples.

The rearrangement links TRBV5-4 to TRBJ2-3; D is tentatively TRBD1 or TRBD2 (5 bases each). CDR1 SGHNT and CDR2 YYREEE come from the germline V gene (reference sequence). Trimming removed 0 bases at V and 6 bases at J, with 8 bases between. This CDR3 has 13 residues. CDR3 DNA sequence: TGTGCCAGCAGCTTGGTGGGACGCGATACGCAGTATTTT. It yields the protein CASSLVGRDTQYF.

At least ten counts were recorded for this clonotype. The chain uses TRBV7-9 and TRBJ2-1; TRBD1 might be the D (6 bases). V was shortened by 5 bases and J by 4 bases, with 15 bases between the two germline ends. CDR1 is SEHNR and CDR2 is FQNEAQ in the germline V gene (reference sequence). CDR3 size: 15 residues. The CDR3 DNA reads TGTGCCAGCAGCCCTGAACAGGGTTTGTACAATGAGCAGTTCTTC. It codes for CASSPEQGLYNEQFF.

The chain combines TRBV27 with TRBJ1-2, with 8 bases fitting TRBD1. The CDR3 runs 13 residues. Germline CDR1 MNHEY, CDR2 SMNVEV (reference sequence). Trimming removed 5 bases from V and 5 bases from J; junction bases left unmatched: 4. CDR3 residues: CASSARTGYGYTF. The CDR3 coding sequence is TGTGCCAGCAGTGCCAGGACAGGGTATGGCTACACCTTC.

The chain has TRBV6-2 or TRBV6-3 and TRBJ2-2; 12 bases agree with TRBD2. The CDR3 consists of 16 residues. Germline V CDR1 and CDR2: MNHEY, SVGEGT. J was trimmed by 0 bases and V by 7 bases; bases with no gene match: 3. The CDR3 sequence: CASTPSGRANTGELFF. The CDR3 region has the DNA TGTGCCAGCACCCCTAGCGGGAGGGCGAACACCGGGGAGCTGTTTTTT.

Only a few counts were recorded for this clonotype. The chain carries TRBV18 and TRBJ2-2; no clear D gene. This CDR3 comprises 15 residues. V was clipped by 1 base and J by 0 bases, with 6 bases between them. Germline CDR1 KGHSH, CDR2 LQKENI. CDR3: CASSPQSSNTGELFF. In DNA, the CDR3 is TGTGCCAGCTCACCACAATCTTCGAACACCGGGGAGCTGTTTTTT.

This clonotype was counted ten times or more. The chain uses TRBV7-9 and TRBJ2-7, with D unclear. The CDR3 loop spans 15 amino acids. Germline V lookup: CDR1 SEHNR, CDR2 FQNEAQ (reference sequence). Trimming took off 1 base at V and 0 bases at J, with 10 bases between the two ends. The CDR3, as DNA: TGTGCCAGCAGCTTAGGTGCAGGTTTCTCCTACGAGCAGTACTTC. It yields the protein CASSLGAGFSYEQYF.

The chain has TRBV12-3 or TRBV12-4 and TRBJ2-4; TRBD1 agrees at 9 bases. With V trimmed by 7 bases and J by 0 bases, 7 bases remained unmatched. The CDR3 runs 16 residues. This CDR3 reads CASTPTGGEAKNIQYF. The CDR3, as DNA: TGTGCCAGCACGCCCACAGGGGGCGAAGCCAAAAACATTCAGTACTTC.

The table lists this clonotype with many counts. The chain recombines TRBV7-2 with TRBJ1-1; unclear D gene. Germline assignment: CDR1 SGHTA and CDR2 FQGNSA. V lost 2 bases and J lost 1, with 5 bases in between. The CDR3 is 13 residues long. The CDR3 nucleotides are TGTGCCAGCAGCTTATTTGAGAACACTGAAGCTTTCTTT. The encoded protein is CASSLFENTEAFF.

The chain joins TRBV4-1 to TRBJ1-4; D is possibly TRBD1 (5 bases). The germline gives CDR1 MGHRA, CDR2 YSYEKL. V lost 4 bases to trimming and J lost 4 bases, with 13 bases between them. This CDR3 comprises 15 residues. CDR3 loop: CASSREGTINEKLFF. DNA for the CDR3: TGCGCCAGCAGCCGCGAGGGGACTATTAATGAAAAACTGTTTTTT.

This clonotype showed up many times. The V and J genes are TRBV7-2 and TRBJ2-7; D is ambiguous. Germline values: CDR1 SGHTA, CDR2 FQGNSA. V lost 4 bases to trimming and J lost 6 bases, with 10 bases between them. The CDR3 consists of 12 residues. In DNA, the CDR3 is TGTGCCAGCAGCTCTTCTCTCTTCGAGCAGTACTTC. It encodes CASSSSLFEQYF.

The CDR3 sequence is CSAPLAGVTDTQYF. The CDR3 DNA is TGCAGTGCACCCCTAGCGGGGGTAACAGATACGCAGTATTTT. The chain uses TRBV20-1 and TRBJ2-3; 10 bases are a match to TRBD2. This CDR3 has 14 residues. J gave up 3 bases and V 6 bases, and 6 bases lay outside the gene matches. CDR1 DFQATT and CDR2 SNEGSKA come from the germline V gene (reference sequence).

The chain employs TRBV12-3 or TRBV12-4 and TRBJ1-5; TRBD1 agrees at 9 bases. CDR3 length equals 15 residues. With V trimmed by 6 bases and J by 4 bases, 7 bases remained unmatched. This CDR3 is CASRSGTGINQPQHF. The CDR3 coding sequence is TGTGCCAGCAGATCCGGGACAGGGATTAATCAGCCCCAGCATTTT.

To note about this clonotype: A much larger clone lies one base from this, so it may be a read error. The chain joins TRBV7-8 to TRBJ2-5; 8 bases agree with TRBD2. J was trimmed by 9 bases and V by 6 bases; bases with no gene match: 15. The CDR3 totals 15 residues. Per germline, CDR1 SGHVS and CDR2 FQNEAQ. CDR3 protein: CASSSIRTSLEAQYF. In DNA form, the CDR3 reads TGTGCCAGCAGTTCAATCCGGACTAGCCTCGAGGCCCAGTACTTC.

The V and J genes are TRBV11-3 and TRBJ2-1; 10 bases fit TRBD2. The V gene end was trimmed by 4 bases and the J gene end by 5 bases; junction bases not matched to a gene: 2. CDR1 SGHNT and CDR2 YENEEA come from the germline V gene. The CDR3 covers 14 residues. The CDR3 sequence: CASSSGLADNEQFF. The CDR3 DNA is TGTGCCAGCAGCTCCGGACTAGCGGACAATGAGCAGTTCTTC.

The table lists this clonotype with many counts. V is TRBV15 and J is TRBJ2-1; D is uncertain. Trimming left V 4 bases short and J 9 bases short, with 10 bases between. The germline CDR1 and CDR2 sequences are LNHNV and YYDKDF (reference sequence). The CDR3 has 12 amino acids. The CDR3 protein is CATSIPFGEQFF. The CDR3 DNA reads as TGTGCCACCAGCATCCCGTTCGGTGAGCAGTTCTTC.

This clonotype showed up many times. This chain links TRBV15 with TRBJ2-5, with TRBD1 matching over 9 bases. After removal of 1 base from V and 5 bases from J, the junction contained 2 bases not matched to a gene. CDR1 and CDR2 from the germline V gene are LNHNV and YYDKDF (reference sequence). CDR3 length equals 14 residues. The DNA for the CDR3 is TGTGCCACCAGCAGAGGGACAGGGGAGGAGACCCAGTACTTC. It translates to CATSRGTGEETQYF.

This clonotype was seen more than once but under ten times. This chain links TRBV19 with TRBJ2-6; no firm D call. V lost 5 bases to trimming and J lost 0 bases, with 8 bases between them. The V gene's germline CDR1 is LNHDA and CDR2 SQIVND (reference sequence). This CDR3 comprises 15 residues. CDR3 nucleotides: TGTGCCAGTAGTGTACAGTTCTCTGGGGCCAACGTCCTGACTTTC. It specifies CASSVQFSGANVLTF.